This T cell receptor (beta chain) is from a study of T-cell memory formation after mild COVID-19. The CDR3 loop spans 17 amino acids. Trimming left V 0 bases short and J 0 bases short, with 13 bases between. Germline V CDR1 and CDR2: SGHRS, YFSETQ. From the 5' RACE reads, TCRdb called clonotypes with MiXCR, one entry per CDR3 protein. The table lists roughly 610,000 distinct CDR3 sequences, 15% to 20% of them singletons. Sequenced input: PBMCs or a T cell subset sorted from them (not recorded which). The source is an adult woman who had mild COVID-19 (a few samples of this study predate the infection). Cell type and time point are not known. The rearrangement uses TRBV5-1 and TRBJ1-3, with D hard to call. CDR3: CASSLGRGGNSGNTIYF. For the CDR3, the DNA is TGCGCCAGCAGCTTGGGTCGGGGAGGGAACTCTGGAAACACCATATATTTT.